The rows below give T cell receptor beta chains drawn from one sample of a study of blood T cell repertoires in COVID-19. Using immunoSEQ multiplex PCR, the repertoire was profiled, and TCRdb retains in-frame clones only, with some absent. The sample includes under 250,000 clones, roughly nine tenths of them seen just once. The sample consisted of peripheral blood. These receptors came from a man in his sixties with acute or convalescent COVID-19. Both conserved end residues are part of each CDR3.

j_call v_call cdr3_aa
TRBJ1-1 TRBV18 CASSSQPTGANTEAFF
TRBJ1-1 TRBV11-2 CASSFLRTEAFF
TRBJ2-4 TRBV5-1 CASSPGDTTLGNIQYF
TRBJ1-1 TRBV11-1 CASSLVLPAGAFF
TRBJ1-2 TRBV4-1 CASSPYSPGGYGYTF
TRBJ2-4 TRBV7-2 CASSLVLAKNIQYF
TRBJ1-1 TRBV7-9 CASTRGGTEAFF
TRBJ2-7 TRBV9 CASSVGDRVIEQYF
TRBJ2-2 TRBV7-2 CASTGQGNTGELFF
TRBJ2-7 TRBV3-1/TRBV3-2 CASSQDIGSLEQYF
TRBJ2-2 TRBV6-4 CASSDSKKGQGHTGELFF
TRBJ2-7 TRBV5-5 CASSTGMASGNYEQYF
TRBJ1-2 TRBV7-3 CASSFSGYGYTF
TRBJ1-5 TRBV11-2 CASSLGDRAGDQPQHF
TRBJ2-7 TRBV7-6 CASSSQMGLIYEQYF
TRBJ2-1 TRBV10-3 CATLGVGANEQFF
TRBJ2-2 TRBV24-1 CATSDLQQGLTFGELFF
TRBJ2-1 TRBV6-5 CASSYMTSGRVDEQFF
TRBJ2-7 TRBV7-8 CASSLGAGGSYEQYF
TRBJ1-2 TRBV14 CASSRLRDYGYTF
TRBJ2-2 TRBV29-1 CSVETGETGELFF
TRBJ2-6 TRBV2 CAIQEGGLSGANVLTF
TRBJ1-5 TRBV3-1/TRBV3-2 CASSQDSGNQPQHF
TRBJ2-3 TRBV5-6 CATRNQGASDTQYF
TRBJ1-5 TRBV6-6 CASSGLEGNQPQHF
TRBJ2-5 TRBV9 CASSVAGLAGSETQYF
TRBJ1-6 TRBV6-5 CASRGTANSPLHF
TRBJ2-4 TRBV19 CASSIDRKNIQYF
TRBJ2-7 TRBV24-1 CATSDRGSGIYEQYF
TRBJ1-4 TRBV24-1 CATSRGGQGGIEEKLFF
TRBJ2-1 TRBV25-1 CASSLENEQFF
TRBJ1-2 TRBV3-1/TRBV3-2 CASSQDRTGGSGYTF
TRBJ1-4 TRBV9 CASSVTQGSEKLFF
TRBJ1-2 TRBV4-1 CASSQILQGFGYTF
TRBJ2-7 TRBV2 CASRTVSYEQYF
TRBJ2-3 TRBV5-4 CASSPDRGRTDTQYF
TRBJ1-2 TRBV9 CASSVGTGESGGYTF
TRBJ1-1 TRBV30 CAWSLTGGWMNTEAFF
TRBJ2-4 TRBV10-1 CAVLMGRRNLAKNIQYF
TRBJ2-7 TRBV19 CASTGGNEQYF
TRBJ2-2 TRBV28 CASSFPGTGAGGELFF
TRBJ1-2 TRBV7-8 CASSYTRDRGYGYTF